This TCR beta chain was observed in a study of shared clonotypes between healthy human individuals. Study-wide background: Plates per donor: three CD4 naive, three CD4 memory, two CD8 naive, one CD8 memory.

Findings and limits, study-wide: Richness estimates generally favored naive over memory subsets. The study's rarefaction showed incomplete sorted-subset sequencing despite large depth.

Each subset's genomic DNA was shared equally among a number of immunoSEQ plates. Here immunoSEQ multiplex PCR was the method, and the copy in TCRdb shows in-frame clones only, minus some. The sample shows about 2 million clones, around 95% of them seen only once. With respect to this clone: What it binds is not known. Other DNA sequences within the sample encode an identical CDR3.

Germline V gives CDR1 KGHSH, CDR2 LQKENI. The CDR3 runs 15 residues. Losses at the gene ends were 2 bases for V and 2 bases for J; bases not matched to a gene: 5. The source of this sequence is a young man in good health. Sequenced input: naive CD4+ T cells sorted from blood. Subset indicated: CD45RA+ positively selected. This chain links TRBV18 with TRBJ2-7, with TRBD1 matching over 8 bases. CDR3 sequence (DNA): TGTGCCAGCTCACCAGGGCAGGGGGCGACCTACGAGCAGTACTTC. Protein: CASSPGQGATYEQYF.